This T cell receptor (beta chain) is drawn from a study of blood T cell repertoires in COVID-19. Study-wide context: Nucleic acid was either cDNA or gDNA, and it came from T cells, B-cell-depleted T cells, or PBMCs.

Per the authors' pipeline: By means of reference gene primer amplification, nucleated cell counts were estimated. The table came from immunoSEQ multiplex PCR; TCRdb's copy has only in-frame clones and leaves some out. V, J and clone size are taken as reported in that table, and D and trimming were inferred from the DNA itself. In the table there are around 76,000 clones, about 89% of which are singletons. The source material was peripheral blood. The clonotype originates from a man aged 60-69 years with acute or convalescent COVID-19.

This CDR3 is CASSDLALTDTQYF. The CDR3 DNA reads as TGTGCCAGCAGTGATCTAGCACTAACAGATACGCAGTATTTT. The chain is built from TRBV6-1 and TRBJ2-3, with a tentative D call TRBD2 (5 bases). Trimming took off 3 bases at V and 3 bases at J, with 10 bases between the two ends. CDR3 length: 14 residues. Germline V gene lookup returns CDR1 MNHNS and CDR2 SASEGT.